Reported below is one TCR beta chain. Its antigen is unknown. The sample belongs to a study of monozygotic twins with inflammatory bowel disease. Germline CDR1 is DFQATT and CDR2 is SNEGSKA (reference sequence). The CDR3 runs 16 residues. Study-level findings and limits: Among patients, repertoires may have gained variability from differing immunosuppressive treatments. The inverse Simpson measure of TCRbeta diversity was lower in IBD patients than in healthy co-twins.

No DNA is given; TCRdb re-called the 5' RACE reads and lists each CDR3 protein once. This sample's table has 80,000 or so distinct CDR3 sequences. Sequencing was carried out using blood. This clonotype originated in a human donor with ulcerative colitis or Crohn's disease, or a healthy co-twin of an affected twin (not recorded which). The chain combines TRBV20-1 with TRBJ2-5; the D call from TCRdb, TRBD1, cannot be confirmed without DNA. CDR3 residues: CSAINVVSEDRRSQYF.